A single sample gave rise to the 17 T cell receptor beta chains below, sequenced in a study of memory CD4+ T cells and cytomegalovirus serostatus. Single viable CD3+CD4+CD8-CD45RO+ cells were sorted as the memory CD4+ T cells. Profiling relied on immunoSEQ multiplex PCR, and the TCRdb table lists in-frame clones only, not all of them. The data hold about 67,000 clones, with about 76% observed a single time. The sample consisted of memory CD4+ T cells from blood. All receptors come from an adult in good health and CMV-seropositive.

To note about this clone: This specimen includes other DNA sequences encoding the same CDR3. The rearrangement links TRBV2 to TRBJ2-3; 7 bases map to TRBD1. Germline loops: CDR1 SNHLY, CDR2 FYNNEI. The J segment lost 0 bases and the V segment lost 4 bases, leaving 7 bases of the junction unmatched. This CDR3 has 16 amino acids. CDR3: CASSVSRDRSTDTQYF. In DNA, the CDR3 is TGTGCCAGCAGTGTTTCTCGGGACAGAAGCACAGATACGCAGTATTTT.

The CDR3 is CASSLVGQEGYGYTF. The CDR3 nucleotides read TGTGCCAGCAGCTTAGTCGGCCAGGAAGGGTATGGCTACACCTTC. V usage is TRBV7-9 and J usage is TRBJ1-2; D is unclear. The CDR3 is 15 residues long. The V end lost 1 base, the J end lost 5 bases, and 14 bases lay between the germline ends. Germline CDR1 reads SEHNR; CDR2 reads FQNEAQ (reference sequence).

This chain joins TRBV9 and TRBJ2-2, with D perhaps TRBD2 (5 bases). V shed 1 base and J shed 4 bases, with 14 bases lying between them. The germline CDR1 and CDR2 sequences are SGDLS and YYNGEE. The CDR3 has 16 amino acids. CDR3 residues: CASSVNSAPSTGELFF. The DNA for the CDR3 is TGTGCCAGCAGCGTAAATAGCGCCCCGAGCACCGGGGAGCTGTTTTTT.

This clone was seen more than once but under ten times. A far bigger clonotype differs at one base, so this is likely a read error. This rearrangement joins TRBV14 to TRBJ1-1; D uncertain. The germline V and J ends were trimmed by 4 bases and 0 bases, with 0 bases remaining between them. Looked up from germline, CDR1 is SGHDN and CDR2 is FVKESK. The CDR3 loop spans 11 amino acids. The CDR3 region has the DNA TGTGCCAGCAGCCTGAACACTGAAGCTTTCTTT. It translates to CASSLNTEAFF. The full variable domain, rest sourced from reference TRBV14 and TRBJ1-1, is EAGVTQFPSHSVIEKGQTVTLRCDPISGHDNLYWYRRVMGKEIKFLLHFVKESKQDESGMPNNRFLAERTGGTYSTLKVQPAELEDSGVYFCASSLNTEAFFGQGTRLTVV.

This chain joins TRBV7-2 and TRBJ2-6; D is uncertain. The CDR3 contains 17 residues. Germline CDR1 is SGHTA and CDR2 is FQGNSA. V was trimmed by 2 bases and J by 0 bases, leaving 11 bases between them. In DNA form, the CDR3 reads TGTGCCAGCAGCTTATTTTGGTCAACCTCTGGGGCCAACGTCCTGACTTTC. Its protein product is CASSLFWSTSGANVLTF.

This chain connects TRBV18 to TRBJ2-5, with TRBD1 matching 9 bases. Germline values: CDR1 KGHSH, CDR2 LQKENI. CDR3 length equals 16 residues. The V and J ends lost 3 bases and 4 bases, in that order; junction bases with no gene match: 9. As DNA, the CDR3 is TGTGCCAGCTCACCCTCCGGACAGGGGAGTGGAGAGACCCAGTACTTC. Translated: CASSPSGQGSGETQYF.

The gene calls are TRBV6-5 and TRBJ1-1; D may be TRBD1 (5 bases). Germline CDR1 is MNHEY and CDR2 is SVGAGI. CDR3 length equals 14 residues. V gave up 0 bases and J gave up 7 bases, with 12 bases separating them. CDR3 nucleotides: TGTGCCAGCAGTTACTCCAGCAGGGAGGATGAAGCTTTCTTT. Translated, it gives CASSYSSREDEAFF.

V gene TRBV4-2 combines with J gene TRBJ2-6; D is possibly TRBD1 (5 bases). The CDR3 length is 17 residues. Germline-derived CDR1 and CDR2 are LGHNA and YNFKEQ. V was pared by 1 base and J by 4 bases, with 14 bases between. As DNA, the CDR3 is TGTGCCAGCAGCCAAGTGCAGGGTCTAGACGGGGCCAACGTCCTGACTTTC. Encoded protein: CASSQVQGLDGANVLTF.

J is TRBJ1-2 and V is TRBV30; 7 nucleotides match TRBD1. The ends lost 5 bases at V and 3 bases at J; junction bases unmatched: 9. Looked up from germline, CDR1 is GTSNPN and CDR2 is SVGIG (reference sequence). The CDR3 runs to 14 residues. CDR3 bases: TGTGCCTGGCTTACAGGGGCTTCTGACTATGGCTACACCTTC. Encoded protein: CAWLTGASDYGYTF.

The chain links TRBV19 to TRBJ2-2, with 8 bases lining up with TRBD1. The trim removed 7 bases at V and 5 bases at J, leaving 9 bases unmatched. Germline V gene data show CDR1 as LNHDA and CDR2 as SQIVND (reference sequence). The CDR3 sequence is 15 residues long. The chain's CDR3 is CASNVKQGGTGELFF. CDR3 in DNA: TGTGCCAGTAATGTAAAACAGGGGGGAACCGGGGAGCTGTTTTTT. The full variable domain, completed using reference TRBV19 and TRBJ2-2, is DGGITQSPKYLFRKEGQNVTLSCEQNLNHDAMYWYRQDPGQGLRLIYYSQIVNDFQKGDIAEGYSVSREKKESFPLTVTSAQKNPTAFYLCASNVKQGGTGELFFGEGSRLTVL.

This rearrangement joins TRBV15 to TRBJ2-7; no clear D gene. From germline, CDR1 is LNHNV and CDR2 YYDKDF (reference sequence). Trimming left V 3 bases short and J 5 bases short, with 17 bases between. This CDR3 region has 15 residues. CDR3 bases: TGTGCCACCAGCAGCCCCAGTCGGGTTCCCCACGAGCAGTACTTC. This sequence encodes CATSSPSRVPHEQYF.

This chain links TRBV19 with TRBJ1-4; D is ambiguous. Germline V gene sequence: CDR1 LNHDA, CDR2 SQIVND (reference sequence). The CDR3 extends over 11 amino acids. V lost 8 bases to trimming and J lost 7 bases, with 8 bases between them. The CDR3 DNA reads TGTGCCAGTCGGGTTGCTGAAAAACTGTTTTTT. Its translation is CASRVAEKLFF.

The rearrangement uses TRBV25-1 and TRBJ2-3, with a tentative D call TRBD2 (6 bases). CDR3 size: 13 residues. V gave up 8 bases and J gave up 0 bases, with 9 bases separating them. The germline gives CDR1 MGHDK, CDR2 SYGVNS. CDR3 region: CASLGGSTDTQYF. The CDR3 region has the DNA TGTGCCAGCCTGGGGGGTAGCACAGATACGCAGTATTTT.

Here the CDR3 reads CASSGLRRDTEAFF. The CDR3 coding sequence is TGTGCCAGCAGTGGATTGAGACGCGACACTGAAGCTTTCTTT. The rearrangement links TRBV2 to TRBJ1-1, with D unclear. V was shortened by 4 bases and J by 3 bases, with 12 bases between the two germline ends. The length of the CDR3 is 14 residues. CDR1 is SNHLY and CDR2 is FYNNEI in the germline V gene.

The V call is TRBV6-5, the J call TRBJ1-6; 9 bases are shared with TRBD1. J lost 10 bases, V lost 2 bases, and 6 bases had no gene match. The CDR3 is 15 residues long. From germline, CDR1 is MNHEY and CDR2 SVGAGI. CDR3 bases: TGTGCCAGCAGTTACGTAGGACAGGGGCTATCACCCCTCCACTTT. Translating gives CASSYVGQGLSPLHF.

The chain employs TRBV4-3 and TRBJ1-2; weak D call: TRBD1 (5 bases). V lost 3 bases, J lost 0 bases, and 8 bases lay in between. The CDR3 length is 14 residues. CDR1 and CDR2 (germline): LGHNA, YSLEER. The CDR3 DNA is TGCGCCAGCAGCCAGGGACGGACTAACTATGGCTACACCTTC. Amino acids: CASSQGRTNYGYTF.

CDR3 sequence (DNA): TGTGCCAGCAGTTCAGGACAGGGGGACTTCAATCAGCCCCAGCATTTT. Translated, it gives CASSSGQGDFNQPQHF. The chain combines TRBV28 with TRBJ1-5; 10 nucleotides align to TRBD1. The CDR3 contains 16 residues. V was clipped by 4 bases and J by 3 bases; unmatched bases: 6. The germline CDR1 and CDR2 sequences are MDHEN and SYDVKM.